The 14 T cell receptor beta chains below come from one sample, sequenced in a study of OX40 agonist ivuxolimab in advanced cancers. Assay used: immunoSEQ multiplex PCR; TCRdb lists only in-frame clones, some missing. The sample carries fewer than 15,000 clones, 84% recorded once. The sample was CD4+ or CD8+ T cells sorted from blood, taken in a trial of the OX40 agonist ivuxolimab. These receptors were collected from an adult with an advanced solid tumor such as melanoma, head and neck, liver or kidney cancer.

This clone has only a few counts. The rearrangement joins TRBV7-9 to TRBJ1-2, with D possibly matching TRBD1 (5 bases). Per the germline V gene, CDR1 is SEHNR and CDR2 is FQNEAQ (reference sequence). This CDR3 is built from 11 residues. The V gene lost 8 bases and the J gene lost 7 bases, with 11 bases spanning the gap. CDR3 sequence: CASQTVIGYTF. As DNA, the CDR3 is TGTGCCAGCCAGACAGTTATTGGCTACACCTTC.

This sequence joins TRBV7-6 and TRBJ2-5, with TRBD1 as a possible D gene (5 bases). This CDR3 is built from 17 residues. Trimming left V 0 bases short and J 0 bases short, with 14 bases between. In germline, CDR1 is SGHVS, CDR2 FNYEAQ. The CDR3 sequence is CASSLALGQGHQETQYF. The CDR3, as DNA: TGTGCCAGCAGCTTAGCCCTGGGGCAGGGCCACCAAGAGACCCAGTACTTC.

Written as DNA, the CDR3 is TGTGCCAGCAGCGGGTGGGGGTACAATGAGCAGTTCTTC. It encodes CASSGWGYNEQFF. The chain combines TRBV9 with TRBJ2-1; D tentatively reads TRBD1 or TRBD2 (5 bases each). The CDR3 contains 13 residues. The germline V gene encodes CDR1 SGDLS and CDR2 YYNGEE. V dropped 3 bases and J dropped 4 bases, with 8 bases sitting between them.

The chain combines TRBV28 with TRBJ2-5; 7 bases match TRBD2. CDR1 MDHEN and CDR2 SYDVKM come from the germline V gene. The CDR3 totals 17 residues. Losses at the gene ends were 6 bases for V and 1 base for J; bases not matched to a gene: 14. CDR3 nucleotide sequence: TGTGCCAGCAGAGACCTGAAGGAAGCGGGACCCCAAGAGACCCAGTACTTC. Amino acid sequence: CASRDLKEAGPQETQYF.

The chain combines TRBV30 with TRBJ2-3, with no clear D. Germline CDR1 reads GTSNPN; CDR2 reads SVGIG (reference sequence). This CDR3 spans 12 amino acids. Deletions cut 7 bases from V and 6 bases from J, with 14 bases between. CDR3 nucleotide sequence: TGTGCCTTCGGACGTATGCGGGATACGCAGTATTTT. It specifies CAFGRMRDTQYF.

The rearrangement uses TRBV25-1 and TRBJ1-6; unclear D gene. This CDR3 comprises 16 residues. V lost 4 bases, J lost 0 bases, and 10 bases lay in between. Germline V gene lookup returns CDR1 MGHDK and CDR2 SYGVNS. Here the CDR3 reads CASSGPQSSYNSPLHF. CDR3 nucleotides: TGTGCCAGCAGTGGACCACAGAGCTCCTATAATTCACCCCTCCACTTT. Complete variable domain (other parts from reference TRBV25-1 and TRBJ1-6): EADIYQTPRYLVIGTGKKITLECSQTMGHDKMYWYQQDPGMELHLIHYSYGVNSTEKGDLSSESTVSRIRTEHFPLTLESARPSHTSQYLCASSGPQSSYNSPLHFGNGTRLTVT.

This chain uses TRBV18 with TRBJ2-5; D might be TRBD2 (6 bases). Germline V gene lookup returns CDR1 KGHSH and CDR2 LQKENI. V dropped 3 bases and J dropped 4 bases, with 12 bases sitting between them. The CDR3 consists of 14 residues. Here the CDR3 reads CASSPQGGGETQYF. CDR3 in DNA: TGTGCCAGCTCACCTCAGGGAGGAGGAGAGACCCAGTACTTC.

The chain combines TRBV19 with TRBJ1-5, with D possibly TRBD1 on 6 matching bases. CDR3 length: 17 residues. V lost 1 base, J lost 6 bases, and 19 bases lay in between. Germline V gene sequence: CDR1 LNHDA, CDR2 SQIVND (reference sequence). The CDR3 DNA is TGTGCCAGTAGTATAGCGGTCGGGGCAGGGGCCGGTCAGCCCCAGCATTTT. It encodes CASSIAVGAGAGQPQHF.

The chain is built from TRBV30 and TRBJ2-5, with a weak D call TRBD1 (5 bases). In germline, CDR1 is GTSNPN, CDR2 SVGIG (reference sequence). There are 13 residues in the CDR3. V was trimmed by 3 bases and J by 5 bases, leaving 13 bases between them. The CDR3 DNA reads TGTGCCTGGAGATTCAGGGAAGCGGAGACCCAGTACTTC. Translation: CAWRFREAETQYF.

The chain is built from TRBV11-2 and TRBJ2-7, with D perhaps matching TRBD2 (5 bases). This CDR3 spans 15 amino acids. V lost 5 bases to trimming and J lost 5 bases, with 19 bases between them. The germline V gene encodes CDR1 SGHAT and CDR2 FQNNGV. For the CDR3, the DNA is TGTGCCAGCAGCCCCGCTTCTTGGGAGAGGAACGAGCAGTACTTC. It yields the protein CASSPASWERNEQYF. The whole variable domain, remainder taken from reference TRBV11-2 and TRBJ2-7, is EAGVAQSPRYKIIEKRQSVAFWCNPISGHATLYWYQQILGQGPKLLIQFQNNGVVDDSQLPKDRFSAERLKGVDSTLKIQPAKLEDSAVYLCASSPASWERNEQYFGPGTRLTVT.

This chain uses TRBV27 with TRBJ2-7, with 10 bases matching TRBD2. The CDR3 totals 16 residues. Germline assignment: CDR1 MNHEY and CDR2 SMNVEV (reference sequence). V dropped 1 base and J dropped 4; count of bases not matched to a gene: 7. The CDR3 is CASSLWLAGGPYEQYF. The CDR3 DNA follows: TGTGCCAGCAGTTTATGGTTAGCGGGGGGCCCGTACGAGCAGTACTTC.

The chain carries TRBV29-1 and TRBJ2-3; D might be TRBD1 or TRBD2, each matching 7 bases. The ends were cut back, 3 bases at V and 3 bases at J, with 13 bases in the middle. The CDR3 covers 14 residues. Germline lookup yields CDR1 SQVTM and CDR2 ANQGSEA. The CDR3 DNA reads TGCAGCGTTGATTGGGAGGGGGCAACAGATACGCAGTATTTT. Encoded protein: CSVDWEGATDTQYF.

This rearrangement joins TRBV5-1 to TRBJ2-3, with TRBD1 matching over 9 bases. CDR3 size: 15 residues. In germline, CDR1 is SGHRS, CDR2 YFSETQ. V shed 2 bases, J shed 4 bases, and the junction held 5 bases outside the gene matches. The CDR3 loop is CASSFRDREADTQYF. The CDR3 DNA sequence: TGCGCCAGCAGCTTCCGGGACAGGGAGGCAGATACGCAGTATTTT.

The chain links TRBV30 to TRBJ1-3; D is perhaps TRBD1 (6 bases). CDR3 size: 13 residues. Trimming shortened V by 4 bases and J by 6 bases, and 13 bases separated the two germline ends. Germline lookup yields CDR1 GTSNPN and CDR2 SVGIG (reference sequence). The DNA for the CDR3 is TGTGCCTGGACCAGTGGGGGGCTAAACACCATATATTTT. Translated: CAWTSGGLNTIYF.